A single sample is the source of the 21 T cell receptor delta chains below, sequenced in a study of gammadelta T cells in human blood. TCRdb used CATT to re-call clones from the RT-PCR reads. Found here are approximately 1,000 delta-chain clones, 5.5% to 7.5% of them singletons; the top ten hold less than 10%. Sample: non-Vgamma9Vdelta2 gamma-delta T cells from infant blood. Receptors originate from a human donor.

This clone is labeled as medium-sized (0.01 to 0.1%). The chain has TRDV1 and TRDJ1, with 8 bases identical to TRDD3. Unmatched junction bases numbered 6, after V lost 7 bases and J lost 5 bases. Germline lookup yields CDR1 TSWWSYY and CDR2 QGS. This CDR3 is 13 amino acids long. The CDR3 region is CALVVGIQDKLIF. The CDR3 nucleotides are TGTGCTCTTGTCGTGGGGATACAAGATAAACTCATCTTT.

This clone is large (0.1 to 1%) by share. The rearrangement uses TRDV3 and TRDJ1, with TRDD3 as a possible D gene (5 bases). The V gene's germline CDR1 is TVYSNPD and CDR2 GDNSRS (reference sequence). V lost 0 bases and J lost 8, with 16 bases in between. This CDR3 spans 13 amino acids. CDR3 region: CAFSLTYDRKLIF. CDR3 sequence (DNA): TGTGCCTTTAGCCTTACATACGATCGCAAACTCATCTTT.

This clone is deemed medium-sized. This chain uses TRDV1 with TRDJ1, with TRDD2 identical over 7 bases. Germline V CDR1 and CDR2: TSWWSYY, QGS. The CDR3 extends over 15 amino acids. With 0 bases clipped from V and 4 bases from J, the junction kept 5 bases outside the gene matches. The CDR3 DNA is TGTGCTCTTGGGGAACTTTCCTACGGGGACGATAAACTCATCTTT. Encoded protein: CALGELSYGDDKLIF.

This clone is judged large. This chain uses TRDV1 with TRDJ1; TRDD3 agrees at 10 bases. There are 22 residues in the CDR3. Trimming at V came to 0 bases and at J to 3 bases, leaving 22 bases not matched to a gene. Per germline, CDR1 TSWWSYY and CDR2 QGS. Here the CDR3 DNA reads TGTGCTCTTGGGGAACTGCCCTCGGGAGGGAGGGGGATACGCGGTAGAGCCGATAAACTCATCTTT. Its protein product is CALGELPSGGRGIRGRADKLIF.

Note on this clone: The amino acid sequence in TCRdb belongs to a much larger clone and departs from this DNA's translation at residue 3, likely a sequencing read error; the sequence shown is translated from the DNA. The chain combines TRDV1 with TRDJ1; the D gene is possibly TRDD3 (5 bases). The V gene's germline CDR1 is TSWWSYY and CDR2 QGS. The CDR3 totals 18 residues. This CDR3 is CAIGERVGGPHSGDKLIF. The CDR3 DNA reads as TGTGCTATTGGGGAACGGGTAGGTGGGCCCCACTCGGGCGATAAACTCATCTTT.

To note about this clone: A far larger clone lies a single base away; this is likely a read error. The chain has TRDV1 and TRDJ2, with 8 bases matching TRDD3. Trimming removed 2 bases from V and 5 bases from J; junction bases left unmatched: 25. This CDR3 region has 22 residues. The germline gives CDR1 TSWWSYY, CDR2 QGS. CDR3 in amino acids: CALGESIRRFGLLGGETAQLFF. The CDR3 nucleotides are TGTGCTCTTGGGGAATCCATTAGAAGATTCGGCTTACTGGGGGGAGAAACAGCACAACTCTTCTTT.

Relative to its sample, this clone is medium-sized. The genes are TRAV38-2/DV8 and TRDJ1; D may be TRDD3 (6 bases). This CDR3 is built from 16 residues. V was clipped by 8 bases and J by 0 bases, with 20 bases between them. The germline V gene encodes CDR1 TSESDYY and CDR2 QEAYKQQN. CDR3 residues: CAYLGVGGRYTDKLIF. The CDR3 DNA reads TGTGCTTACTTGGGCGTGGGGGGCCGTTACACCGATAAACTCATCTTT.

Sample share makes this clone large. Because the CDR3's place on the DNA is in doubt, the DNA is left out and the CDR3 is given as listed by TCRdb. The chain employs TRDV1 and TRDJ1; TRDD3, the table's D call, was not compared with the DNA. The CDR3 length equals 17 residues, ends included. The V gene's germline CDR1 is TSWWSYY and CDR2 QGS. This CDR3 reads CALGELTFGGYTDKLIF.

This clone is medium-sized within its sample. This chain connects TRDV3 to TRDJ1, with TRDD2 matching over 8 bases. This CDR3 contains 19 residues. The germline V gene has CDR1 TVYSNPD and CDR2 GDNSRS (reference sequence). After removal of 1 base from V and 7 bases from J, the junction contained 26 bases not matched to a gene. The CDR3 region is CAFKTSYVNILAVQGKLIF. The DNA for the CDR3 is TGTGCCTTTAAAACTTCCTACGTTAATATACTGGCCGTACAGGGTAAACTCATCTTT.

This clone is judged large (0.1 to 1%). The chain recombines TRDV1 with TRDJ1, with 12 bases identical to TRDD3. Trimming at V came to 2 bases and at J to 2 bases, leaving 15 bases not matched to a gene. Germline CDR1 TSWWSYY, CDR2 QGS. The CDR3 sequence is 20 residues long. CDR3 residues: CALGEICVNWGIHRTDKLIF. The CDR3 DNA is TGTGCTCTTGGGGAAATCTGCGTAAACTGGGGGATACATAGGACCGATAAACTCATCTTT.

Relative to its sample, this clone is large. The V and J genes are TRDV3 and TRDJ1, with TRDD3 matching 13 bases. With V trimmed by 2 bases and J by 3 bases, 24 bases remained unmatched. In germline, CDR1 is TVYSNPD, CDR2 GDNSRS (reference sequence). This CDR3 region has 21 residues. CDR3 residues: CAFSVAPTNPLLGDTPDKLIF. Written as DNA, the CDR3 is TGTGCCTTTTCAGTAGCACCTACTAATCCCTTACTGGGGGATACGCCCGATAAACTCATCTTT.

This clone is large (0.1 to 1%). The rearrangement links TRAV29/DV5 to TRDJ1; TRDD3 aligns across 11 bases. The germline V gene has CDR1 NSMFDY and CDR2 ISSIKDK. Losses at the gene ends were 0 bases for V and 0 bases for J; bases not matched to a gene: 22. The CDR3 runs to 22 residues. Here the CDR3 reads CAASALYCSWDGGYVYTDKLIF. DNA of the CDR3: TGTGCAGCAAGCGCGCTCTACTGTTCCTGGGATGGGGGATACGTGTACACCGATAAACTCATCTTT.

Relative to its sample, this clone is large (0.1 to 1%). V is TRDV1 and J is TRDJ1; 7 bases are a match to TRDD3. The CDR3 has 22 amino acids. J was trimmed by 0 bases and V by 5 bases; bases with no gene match: 27. In germline, CDR1 is TSWWSYY, CDR2 QGS. The CDR3 nucleotides are TGTGCTCTTGGGTCTTCATCCTTCACTCGGGGGATTGGGAGGTCGTACACCGATAAACTCATCTTT. Translating gives CALGSSSFTRGIGRSYTDKLIF.

By share, this clone ranks as large. The chain employs TRAV36/DV7 and TRDJ3; 8 positions match TRDD3. The CDR3 extends over 19 amino acids. V lost 2 bases, J lost 0 bases, and 10 bases stayed unmatched. The germline CDR1 and CDR2 sequences are VTNFRS and LTSSGIE (reference sequence). As DNA, the CDR3 is TGTGCTGTGGATGTCGGTACTGGGGGCAGCTCCTGGGACACCCGACAGATGTTTTTC. Its translation: CAVDVGTGGSSWDTRQMFF.

A remark on this clone: A much larger clonotype is one base distant, so this may be a read error. The rearrangement links TRDV1 to TRDJ1, with 9 bases lining up with TRDD3. The CDR3 runs to 22 residues. CDR1 and CDR2 (germline): TSWWSYY, QGS. V lost 2 bases, J lost 2 bases, and 24 bases stayed unmatched. DNA for the CDR3: TGTGCTCTTGGGGAAGAGAGGGCTTCCCCCTTAAATTGGGGATACGGGACCGATAAACTCATCTTT. Amino acid sequence: CALGEERASPLNWGYGTDKLIF.

On this clone: One junction end does not reproduce the germline sequence, and a read error may be involved. This rearrangement joins TRDV2 to TRDJ1, with TRDD3 identical over 7 bases. This CDR3 contains 18 residues. Germline V gene lookup returns CDR1 GEAIGNYY and CDR2 EKD. The CDR3 region is CASEVRGKSGGSSTKLIF. The CDR3 DNA reads TGTGCCAGTGAGGTCCGGGGTAAGTCCGGGGGATCCTCGACTAAACTCATCTTT.

This clone is medium-sized within its sample. The chain combines TRDV3 with TRDJ1; 13 bases fit TRDD3. V lost 1 base, J lost 0 bases, and 14 bases stayed unmatched. Germline-derived CDR1 and CDR2 are TVYSNPD and GDNSRS (reference sequence). This CDR3 is 19 amino acids long. The DNA for the CDR3 is TGTGCCTTTACCCGCTACTGGGGGATACGCGGAATAAACACCGATAAACTCATCTTT. It is translated as CAFTRYWGIRGINTDKLIF.

Relative to its sample, this clone is large (0.1 to 1%). The sample carries other DNA sequences with the same CDR3. The J gene is TRDJ1, the V gene TRDV3, with D perhaps given as TRDD2 or TRDD3 (7 bases each). Germline CDR1 reads TVYSNPD; CDR2 reads GDNSRS (reference sequence). V lost 1 base and J lost 0, with 36 bases in between. The length of the CDR3 is 22 residues. This CDR3 reads CAFIGLPAFLVVGYSYTDKLIF. The CDR3 DNA is TGTGCCTTTATTGGGTTGCCGGCCTTCCTCGTCGTGGGATACTCCTACACCGATAAACTCATCTTT.

Judged by abundance, this clone is medium-sized (0.01 to 0.1%). The rearrangement uses TRDV1 and TRDJ1, with 9 bases lining up with TRDD3. The germline V gene has CDR1 TSWWSYY and CDR2 QGS. V gave up 4 bases and J gave up 5 bases; unmatched junction bases: 17. The CDR3 is 18 residues long. The CDR3 DNA reads TGTGCTCTTGGGGGTCAAATCCCTCCCGGGGGATACTGTGATAAACTCATCTTT. This gives the protein CALGGQIPPGGYCDKLIF.

This clone was found a few times. TCRdb attributes to this sequence the protein of a much larger clone, which differs from the DNA translation at residue 3; a read error is likely, and the protein displayed is translated from the DNA. This chain uses TRAV29/DV5 with TRDJ1, with 7 bases that match TRDD2. Germline V gives CDR1 NSMFDY, CDR2 ISSIKDK. This CDR3 region has 18 residues. The CDR3 loop is CATSDSYQAGGDTDKLIF. The CDR3, as DNA: TGTGCAACAAGCGATTCCTACCAAGCGGGAGGGGACACCGATAAACTCATCTTT.

This clone is categorized as medium-sized. The V call is TRDV1, the J call TRDJ1; the match to TRDD3 covers 10 bases. The germline V gene encodes CDR1 TSWWSYY and CDR2 QGS. This CDR3 is built from 27 residues. The V and J ends lost 0 bases and 0 bases, in that order; junction bases with no gene match: 34. Here the CDR3 reads CALGELETWPSLGQGGTGGWYTDKLIF. CDR3 coding DNA: TGTGCTCTTGGGGAACTAGAGACCTGGCCTTCCTTAGGACAGGGGGGGACTGGGGGATGGTACACCGATAAACTCATCTTT.